This passage covers 6 T cell receptor beta chains from one sample sequenced in a study of blood T cell repertoires in COVID-19. Method: immunoSEQ multiplex PCR; TCRdb's copy keeps in-frame clones and lacks some. The sample yields 150,000 to 200,000 clones, under 90% seen once. Sequenced material: peripheral blood. These receptor sequences come from a woman of 80 years or more with acute or convalescent COVID-19.

The chain is built from TRBV6-2 or TRBV6-3 and TRBJ2-1; 9 bases fit TRBD1. Trimming cost V 2 bases and J 9 bases; bases outside gene matches: 8. In germline, CDR1 is MNHEY, CDR2 SVGEGT. CDR3 length: 15 residues. The CDR3 protein is CASSYPQGAMGEQFF. In nucleotides, the CDR3 is TGTGCCAGCAGTTACCCACAGGGGGCTATGGGTGAGCAGTTCTTC.

The genes are TRBV5-1 and TRBJ1-1, with TRBD1 matching 7 bases. From germline, CDR1 is SGHRS and CDR2 YFSETQ. Trimming took 3 bases from V and 0 from J; bases not matched to a gene: 2. The CDR3 totals 14 residues. CDR3 region: CASSWGQMNTEAFF. The CDR3 bases are TGCGCCAGCAGCTGGGGACAGATGAACACTGAAGCTTTCTTT. Together with reference TRBV5-1 and TRBJ1-1, the CDR3 gives the full variable domain: KAGVTQTPRYLIKTRGQQVTLSCSPISGHRSVSWYQQTPGQGLQFLFEYFSETQRNKGNFPGRFSGRQFSNSRSEMNVSTLELGDSALYLCASSWGQMNTEAFFGQGTRLTVV.

This clone was detected once. The chain couples TRBV5-6 to TRBJ2-1, with 9 bases matching TRBD1. This CDR3 comprises 11 residues. V gave up 3 bases and J gave up 16 bases; unmatched junction bases: 5. The germline V gene has CDR1 SGHDT and CDR2 YYEEEE. CDR3 region: CASSWDRVAFF. The CDR3 DNA reads as TGTGCCAGCAGCTGGGACAGGGTTGCCTTCTTC.

The rearrangement joins TRBV2 to TRBJ2-3, with unresolved D. Germline CDR1 is SNHLY and CDR2 is FYNNEI. The CDR3 totals 14 residues. Trimming took off 5 bases at V and 2 bases at J, with 11 bases between the two ends. As DNA, the CDR3 is TGTGCCAGCAGTATCCTGTATCCCACAGATACGCAGTATTTT. It codes for CASSILYPTDTQYF.

V usage is TRBV19 and J usage is TRBJ2-1; D possibly corresponds to TRBD1 (5 bases). The length of the CDR3 is 14 residues. Looked up from germline, CDR1 is LNHDA and CDR2 is SQIVND (reference sequence). The V and J ends lost 5 bases and 9 bases respectively, with 17 bases between them. CDR3: CASSQGVPAGEQFF. DNA for the CDR3: TGTGCCAGTAGTCAGGGCGTCCCGGCCGGTGAGCAGTTCTTC.

J is TRBJ2-7 and V is TRBV7-9; the match to TRBD2 covers 8 bases. J was trimmed by 5 bases and V by 3 bases; bases with no gene match: 6. The length of the CDR3 is 14 residues. Germline V gene lookup returns CDR1 SEHNR and CDR2 FQNEAQ (reference sequence). In DNA, the CDR3 is TGTGCCAGCAGCTTGAACGGGAGGGGCGACGAGCAGTACTTC. Protein product: CASSLNGRGDEQYF.